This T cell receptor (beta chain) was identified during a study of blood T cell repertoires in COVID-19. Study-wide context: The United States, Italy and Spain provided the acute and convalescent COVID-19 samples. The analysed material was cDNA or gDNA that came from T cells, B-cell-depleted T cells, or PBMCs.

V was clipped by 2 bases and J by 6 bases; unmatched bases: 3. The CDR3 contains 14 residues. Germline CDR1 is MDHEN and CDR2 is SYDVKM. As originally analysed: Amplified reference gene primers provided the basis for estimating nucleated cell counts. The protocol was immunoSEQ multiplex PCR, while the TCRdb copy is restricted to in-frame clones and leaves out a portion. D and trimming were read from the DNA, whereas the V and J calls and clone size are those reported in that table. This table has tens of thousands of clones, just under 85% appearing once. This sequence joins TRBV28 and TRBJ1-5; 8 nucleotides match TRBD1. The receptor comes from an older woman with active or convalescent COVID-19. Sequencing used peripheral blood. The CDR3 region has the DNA TGTGCCAGCAGTTTAGGACAGGGTGTTCAGCCCCAGCATTTT. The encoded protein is CASSLGQGVQPQHF.